This TCR beta chain was observed in a study of patients and donors after allogeneic stem cell transplantation. TCRdb re-derived calls from the RT-PCR reads in MiXCR, one entry per CDR3 protein. This table has 900,000 to 1,000,000 distinct CDR3 sequences, under 20% appearing once. Germline V gene lookup returns CDR1 MNHEY and CDR2 SVGEGT. The CDR3 loop spans 19 amino acids. With 0 bases removed from V and 0 bases from J, the gap between germline ends came to 19 bases. This TCR came from a human donor who was either an allogeneic HSCT recipient or a stem cell or donor lymphocyte infusion donor (not recorded which). It is not recorded whose cells these are; they may come from a transplant donor. Sequenced material: blood, either unsorted or a sorted T cell fraction (not recorded which). The chain combines TRBV6-2 or TRBV6-3 with TRBJ2-3, with D possibly being TRBD2 (6 bases). The CDR3 nucleotides are TGTGCCAGCAGTTACTCGATCCGGGAGCGGCGGGACAGCACAGATACGCAGTATTTT. Translating gives CASSYSIRERRDSTDTQYF.